This is a list of T cell receptor beta chains from one sample in a study of CD8+CD57+ T cells in acquired aplastic anemia. TCRdb redid the calling of the reads with MiXCR, one entry per CDR3 protein. The sample holds about 190,000 distinct CDR3 sequences; around 65% are singletons and the top ten take roughly 50%. The sequencing sample was made of sorted CD4+, CD8+, or CD8+CD57+ T cells (not recorded which) from PBMCs. The receptors come from a human donor with severe aplastic anemia or a healthy control (not recorded which). CDR3s include the opening cysteine and the closing phenylalanine or tryptophan. Fields, in order: CDR3 length, J gene, V gene, clone size, D gene, CDR3 DNA, CDR3 protein. D genes are given only for firm matches. Clone sizes are given selectively: once, few, many, or a class where the clone is expanded.

12,TRBJ1-1,TRBV5-4,NA,NA,TGTGCCAGCAATCGGCCGAACACTGAAGCTTTCTTT,CASNRPNTEAFF
14,TRBJ2-7,TRBV7-6,once,TRBD1,TGTGCCAGCAGTTTAATTACAGGGGGCTACGAGCAGTACTTC,CASSLITGGYEQYF
18,TRBJ2-3,TRBV10-1,NA,TRBD2,TGCGCCAGCAGTGAGTGTGCAGGGACTAGCGGGGGCCCAGATACGCAGTATTTT,CASSECAGTSGGPDTQYF
15,TRBJ1-1,TRBV7-9,NA,TRBD1,TGTGCCAGCAATATGAGGACAGGGCGGACTGATGAAGCTTTCTTT,CASNMRTGRTDEAFF
13,TRBJ2-5,TRBV5-1,few,TRBD1,TGTGCCAGCAGCTTGGACAGGGCGGAGACCCAGTACTTC,CASSLDRAETQYF
19,TRBJ1-5,TRBV15,NA,NA,TGTGCCACCAGCAGAGACGGATTAAAGGAGTTCTATAGCAATCAGCCCCAGCATTTT,CATSRDGLKEFYSNQPQHF
15,TRBJ2-3,TRBV9,NA,NA,TGTGCCAGCAGCGTAGGGTCGGGGGGCGCAGATACGCAGTATTTT,CASSVGSGGADTQYF
14,TRBJ2-3,TRBV7-2,NA,TRBD2,TGTGCCAGCAGCTTAGAGGGAACTAGCGGCTCGCAGTATTTT,CASSLEGTSGSQYF
13,TRBJ1-2,TRBV20-1,NA,NA,TGCAGTGCTAGAGTTTCAGGGGTTGCTGGCTACACCTTC,CSARVSGVAGYTF
15,TRBJ2-6,TRBV24-1,NA,NA,TGTGCCACCTCGACAGAAGTCTCTGGGGCCAACGTCCTGACTTTC,CATSTEVSGANVLTF
14,TRBJ2-7,TRBV7-9,NA,NA,TGTGCCAGCAGTTCCGGACAAGGTCAGTACGAGCAGTACTTC,CASSSGQGQYEQYF
15,TRBJ1-2,TRBV12-3/TRBV12-4,NA,TRBD1,TGTGCCAGCACCACCCGACAGGGATGGGTCTATGGCTACACCTTC,CASTTRQGWVYGYTF
16,TRBJ2-7,TRBV29-1,once,NA,TGCAGCGTTGAAGACGACGTAGGCGGCGTCTCCTACGAGCAGTACTTC,CSVEDDVGGVSYEQYF
14,TRBJ2-3,TRBV4-1,many,NA,TGCGCCAGCAGCCAAGAAGGAGGAAAAGATACGCAGTATTTT,CASSQEGGKDTQYF
18,TRBJ2-2,TRBV7-6,few,TRBD2,TGTGCCAGCAGCTCTGAGACTAGCGGGGGGCGGTTCACCGGGGAGCTGTTTTTT,CASSSETSGGRFTGELFF
15,TRBJ2-1,TRBV5-1,NA,TRBD1,TGCGCCAGCAGCGGGCCGGGACAGGGGGACAGTGAGCGGTTCTTC,CASSGPGQGDSERFF
15,TRBJ2-1,TRBV12-3/TRBV12-4,once,NA,TGTGCCAGCAGTTTACGGCGGGAGAGGGGGAATGAGCAGTTCTTC,CASSLRRERGNEQFF
14,TRBJ1-3,TRBV9,many,NA,TGTGCCAGCGGAATTGCACGCTCTGGAAACACCATATATTTT,CASGIARSGNTIYF
15,TRBJ1-2,TRBV7-2,NA,TRBD1,TGCGCCAGCAGCCAAGACACAGGGGGCTCCTATGGCTACACCTTC,CASSQDTGGSYGYTF
14,TRBJ2-7,TRBV25-1,NA,NA,TGTGCCAGCAGTGTATCCTTGGGGCAGGACGAGCAGTACTTC,CASSVSLGQDEQYF
15,TRBJ1-6,TRBV7-2,NA,NA,TGTGCCAGCAGACCCCGGAATGGAGGGTATTCACCCCTCCACTTT,CASRPRNGGYSPLHF
16,TRBJ2-7,TRBV7-4,few,NA,TGTGCCAGCAGTTTATCAACAGGGCTTGTATCCTACGAGCAGTACTTC,CASSLSTGLVSYEQYF
11,TRBJ1-1,TRBV20-1,NA,NA,TGCAGTTCAGCCGTGAACACTGAAGCTTTCTTT,CSSAVNTEAFF
14,TRBJ2-1,TRBV19,NA,TRBD1,TGTGCCAGTAGTCCGGGACAGTTCTACAATGAGCAGTTCTTC,CASSPGQFYNEQFF
16,TRBJ2-7,TRBV7-3,NA,NA,TGTGCCAGCAGTCGTCACAACCGGGACTCAACCTACGAGCAGTACTTC,CASSRHNRDSTYEQYF
15,TRBJ1-1,TRBV19,NA,NA,TGTGCCAGTAGTATAGAAACGGGATTCAACACTGAAGCTTTCTTT,CASSIETGFNTEAFF
12,TRBJ2-7,TRBV20-1,once,NA,TGCAGTGCTTTTGACAGGCCGTACGAGCAGTACTTC,CSAFDRPYEQYF
15,TRBJ2-1,TRBV15,NA,TRBD1,TGTGCCACCAGCGGCGGGACAGGGGACCTCAATGAGCAGTTCTTC,CATSGGTGDLNEQFF
17,TRBJ1-2,TRBV2,NA,TRBD1,TGTGCCAGCAGTGAAGGGGGGACAGGGACTTGGGTCTATGGCTACACCTTC,CASSEGGTGTWVYGYTF
15,TRBJ2-5,TRBV7-3,few,NA,TGTGCCAGCGGGCCGACGGGATCTTCTCAAGAGACCCAGTACTTC,CASGPTGSSQETQYF